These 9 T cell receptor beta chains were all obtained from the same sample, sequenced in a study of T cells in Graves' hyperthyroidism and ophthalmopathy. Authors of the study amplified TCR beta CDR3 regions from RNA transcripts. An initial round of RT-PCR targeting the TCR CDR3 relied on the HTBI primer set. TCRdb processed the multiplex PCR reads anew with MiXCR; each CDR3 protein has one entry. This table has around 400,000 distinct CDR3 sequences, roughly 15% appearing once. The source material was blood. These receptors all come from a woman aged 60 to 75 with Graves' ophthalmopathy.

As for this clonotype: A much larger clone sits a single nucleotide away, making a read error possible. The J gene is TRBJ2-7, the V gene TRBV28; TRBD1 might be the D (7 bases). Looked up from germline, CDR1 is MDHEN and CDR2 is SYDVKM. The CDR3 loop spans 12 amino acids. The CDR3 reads CASSRGVYERYF. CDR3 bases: TGTGCCAGCAGCAGGGGGGTCTACGAGCGGTACTTC.

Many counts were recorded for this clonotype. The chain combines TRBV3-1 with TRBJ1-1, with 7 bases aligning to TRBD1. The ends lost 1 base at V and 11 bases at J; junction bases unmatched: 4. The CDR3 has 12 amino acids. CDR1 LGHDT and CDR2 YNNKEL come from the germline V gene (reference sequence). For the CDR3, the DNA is TGTGCCAGCAGCCAAGGTGAGGGGGCTGCTTTCTTT. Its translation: CASSQGEGAAFF.

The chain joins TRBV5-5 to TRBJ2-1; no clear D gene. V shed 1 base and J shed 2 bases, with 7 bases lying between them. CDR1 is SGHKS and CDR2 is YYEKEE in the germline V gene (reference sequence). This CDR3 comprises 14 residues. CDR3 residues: CASSLTAPYNEQFF. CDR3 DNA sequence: TGTGCCAGCAGCTTGACCGCGCCCTACAATGAGCAGTTCTTC.

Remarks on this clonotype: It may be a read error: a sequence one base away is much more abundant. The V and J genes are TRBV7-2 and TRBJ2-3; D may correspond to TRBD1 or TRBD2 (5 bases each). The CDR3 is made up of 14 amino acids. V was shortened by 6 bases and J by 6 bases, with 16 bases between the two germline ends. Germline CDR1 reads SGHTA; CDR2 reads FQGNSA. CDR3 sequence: CASRRDGWADTQYF. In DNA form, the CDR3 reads TGTGCCAGCAGACGGGACGGATGGGCGGATACGCAGTATTTT.

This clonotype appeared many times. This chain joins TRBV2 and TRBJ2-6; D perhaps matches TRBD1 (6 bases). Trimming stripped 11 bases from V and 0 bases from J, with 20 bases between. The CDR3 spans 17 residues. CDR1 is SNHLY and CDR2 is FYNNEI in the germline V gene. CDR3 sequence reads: CAVVLEQGDSGANVLTF. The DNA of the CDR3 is TGTGCCGTAGTATTGGAACAGGGCGACTCTGGGGCCAACGTCCTGACTTTC.

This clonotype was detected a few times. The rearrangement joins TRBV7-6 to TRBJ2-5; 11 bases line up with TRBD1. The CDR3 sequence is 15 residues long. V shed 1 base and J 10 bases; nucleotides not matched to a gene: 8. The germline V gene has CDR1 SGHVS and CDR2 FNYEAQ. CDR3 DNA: TGTGCCAGCAGCTTAGGAGGGGACAGGGGGGTAGGCCAGTACTTC. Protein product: CASSLGGDRGVGQYF.

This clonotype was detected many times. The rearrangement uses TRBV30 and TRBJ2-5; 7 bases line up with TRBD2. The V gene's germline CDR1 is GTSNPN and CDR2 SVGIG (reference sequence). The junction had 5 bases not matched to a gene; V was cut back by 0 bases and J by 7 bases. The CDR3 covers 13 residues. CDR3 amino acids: CAWSVTSAGTQYF. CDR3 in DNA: TGTGCCTGGAGTGTTACTAGCGCGGGGACCCAGTACTTC.

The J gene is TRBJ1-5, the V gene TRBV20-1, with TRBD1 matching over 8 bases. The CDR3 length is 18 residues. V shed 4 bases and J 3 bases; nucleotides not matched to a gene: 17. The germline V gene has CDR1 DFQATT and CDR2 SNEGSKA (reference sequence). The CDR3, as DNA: TGCAGTGCTAAGGGGGGGGGTGGGACAGGATATGACAATCAGCCCCAGCATTTT. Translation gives CSAKGGGGTGYDNQPQHF.

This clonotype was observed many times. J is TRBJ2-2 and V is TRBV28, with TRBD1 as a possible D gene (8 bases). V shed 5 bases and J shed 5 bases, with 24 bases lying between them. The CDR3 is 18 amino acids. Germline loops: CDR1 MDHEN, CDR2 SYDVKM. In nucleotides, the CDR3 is TGTGCCAGCAGTCCCCCCCCCCGGACAGGGAGGGGAACCGGGGAGCTGTTTTTT. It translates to CASSPPPRTGRGTGELFF.